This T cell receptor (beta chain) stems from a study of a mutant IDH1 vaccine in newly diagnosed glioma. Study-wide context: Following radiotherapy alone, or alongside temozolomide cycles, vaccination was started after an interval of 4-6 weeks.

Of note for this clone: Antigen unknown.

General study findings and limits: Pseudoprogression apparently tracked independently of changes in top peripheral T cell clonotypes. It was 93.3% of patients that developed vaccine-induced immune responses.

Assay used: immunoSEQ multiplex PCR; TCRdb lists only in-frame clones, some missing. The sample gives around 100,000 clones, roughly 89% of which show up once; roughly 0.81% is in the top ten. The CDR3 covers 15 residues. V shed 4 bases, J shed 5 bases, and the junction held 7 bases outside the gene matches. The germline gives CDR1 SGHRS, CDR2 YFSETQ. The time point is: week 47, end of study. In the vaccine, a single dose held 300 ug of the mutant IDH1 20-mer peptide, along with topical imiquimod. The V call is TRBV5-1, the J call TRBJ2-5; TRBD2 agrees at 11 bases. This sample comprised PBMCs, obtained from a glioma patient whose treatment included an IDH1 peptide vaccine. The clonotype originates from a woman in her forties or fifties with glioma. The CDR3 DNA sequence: TGCGCCAGCAGCGCGGGACTAGCGGAGGGGGAGACCCAGTACTTC. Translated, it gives CASSAGLAEGETQYF.